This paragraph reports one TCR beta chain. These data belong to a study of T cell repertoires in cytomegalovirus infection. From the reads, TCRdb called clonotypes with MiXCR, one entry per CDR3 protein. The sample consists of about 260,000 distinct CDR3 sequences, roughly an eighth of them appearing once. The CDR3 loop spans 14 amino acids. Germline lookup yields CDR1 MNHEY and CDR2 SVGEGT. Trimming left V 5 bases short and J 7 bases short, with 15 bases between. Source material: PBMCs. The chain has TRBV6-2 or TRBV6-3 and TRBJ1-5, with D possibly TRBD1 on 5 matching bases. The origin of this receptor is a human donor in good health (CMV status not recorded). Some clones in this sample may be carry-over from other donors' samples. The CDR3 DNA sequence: TGTGCCAGCAGTGACGGGGGGGTGTGGCAGCCCCAGCATTTT. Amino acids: CASSDGGVWQPQHF.